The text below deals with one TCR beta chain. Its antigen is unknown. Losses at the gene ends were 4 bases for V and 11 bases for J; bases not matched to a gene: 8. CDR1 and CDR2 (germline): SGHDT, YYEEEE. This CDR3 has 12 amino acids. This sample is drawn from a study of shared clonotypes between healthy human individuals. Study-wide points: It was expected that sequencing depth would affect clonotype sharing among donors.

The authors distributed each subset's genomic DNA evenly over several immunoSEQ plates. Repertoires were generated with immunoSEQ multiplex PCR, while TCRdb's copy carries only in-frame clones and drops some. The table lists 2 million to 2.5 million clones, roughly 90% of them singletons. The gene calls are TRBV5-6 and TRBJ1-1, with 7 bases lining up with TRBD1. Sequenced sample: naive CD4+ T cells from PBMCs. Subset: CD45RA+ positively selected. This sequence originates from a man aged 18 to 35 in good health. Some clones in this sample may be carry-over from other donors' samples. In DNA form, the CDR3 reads TGTGCCAGCAGCCCTCCGACAGGGAAGGCTTTCTTT. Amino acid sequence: CASSPPTGKAFF.